The rows below give T cell receptor beta chains drawn from one sample of a study of monozygotic twins with inflammatory bowel disease. TCRdb re-analyzed the 5' RACE reads; it lists each CDR3 protein once, without DNA. This table holds hundreds of thousands of distinct CDR3 sequences. The sequenced sample was blood. The receptors originated from a human donor with ulcerative colitis or Crohn's disease, or a healthy co-twin of an affected twin (not recorded which). Both conserved end residues are part of each CDR3.

V,J,CDR3
TRBV7-8,TRBJ1-5,CASSALSSNQPQHF
TRBV6-2/TRBV6-3,TRBJ2-2,CASSYDLAAGELFF
TRBV7-9,TRBJ1-6,CASSLAGTIRNGSPLHF
TRBV19,TRBJ2-7,CASSIADSYPYEQYF
TRBV7-9,TRBJ2-6,CASSLLYSSSGANVLTF
TRBV6-5,TRBJ2-7,CASRTGNYEQYF
TRBV20-1,TRBJ1-3,CSAGTAGFSGNTIYF
TRBV20-1,TRBJ2-7,CSARDPFGGYEQYF
TRBV2,TRBJ2-3,CASRLNTDTQYF
TRBV5-1,TRBJ2-1,CASSRGGQGLHEQFF
TRBV7-2,TRBJ2-3,CASSRTSGASTDTQYF
TRBV7-9,TRBJ2-3,CASSLPVVDTQYF
TRBV19,TRBJ2-5,CASSISWTVSQETQYF
TRBV20-1,TRBJ2-6,CSARDASSGANVLTF
TRBV4-3,TRBJ2-5,CASSQGVDVRGETQYF
TRBV10-3,TRBJ2-2,CAINGGLARTGELFF
TRBV18,TRBJ2-5,CASSVKETQYF
TRBV12-3/TRBV12-4,TRBJ2-2,CASSFEGRNTGELFF
TRBV27,TRBJ1-6,CASSSDWGSNSPLHF
TRBV29-1,TRBJ1-4,CSADPGGSNEKLFF
TRBV7-2,TRBJ2-1,CASSLSLALGLNEQFF
TRBV7-2,TRBJ2-7,CASSFSEQNAYEQYF
TRBV7-2,TRBJ2-7,CASSLGVRVEF
TRBV6-5,TRBJ1-1,CASSLTRRDTEAFF
TRBV6-1,TRBJ2-7,CASTDMGVSYEQYF
TRBV11-2,TRBJ2-1,CASSLASGNHNEQFF
TRBV18,TRBJ2-1,CASSPGAGGFNEQFF